This TCR beta chain originates from a study of brain T cells in children with intractable seizures. The CDR3 totals 11 residues. V gave up 6 bases and J gave up 10 bases; unmatched junction bases: 3. Concerning this clone itself: No antigen is known for it.

The table came from immunoSEQ multiplex PCR; TCRdb's copy has only in-frame clones and leaves some out. The sample contains 300,000 to 400,000 clones, over 90% of which appear only once. Study observations and caveats: Only CDR3 sequence similarity suggested viral specificity, without known HCMV serostatus. Pre- and post-surgery blood differed in depth, so pre-surgery absences may be undersampling.

As for time point: blood from clinic visit 5 months post-surgery; TSC patient then seizure free. Sequencing was limited to surgery cases with top T cell transcript signatures in brain tissue. Pre-surgery treatment included at least one anti-epileptic drug. The chain employs TRBV12-3 or TRBV12-4 and TRBJ1-1; TRBD1 matches at 9 bases. Sequencing used peripheral blood, obtained 5 to 6 months after surgery. The receptor was derived from a boy under two years old with tuberous sclerosis and intractable seizures. CDR3 DNA: TGTGCCAGCAGGGCGACAGGGGGAGCTTTCTTT. Translated, it gives CASRATGGAFF.